This TCR beta chain was obtained from a study of blood T cell repertoires in COVID-19. This CDR3 is built from 12 residues. The junction had 4 bases not matched to a gene; V was cut back by 7 bases and J by 5 bases. Germline CDR1 is SQVTM and CDR2 is ANQGSEA. Clones were sequenced by immunoSEQ multiplex PCR, and TCRdb holds only the in-frame ones, with some missing. This repertoire shows about 340,000 clones, around nine tenths found once; its top ten account for around 6.6%. Patients from Seattle were sampled longitudinally, starting during active infection. The TCR sequence derives from a woman in her 70s with COVID-19, enrolled during active disease. The chain uses TRBV29-1 and TRBJ1-3, with TRBD1 matching 8 bases. Sequencing was performed on peripheral blood. The CDR3 sequence: CSAGTGRNTIYF. The CDR3 DNA is TGCAGCGCCGGGACAGGTCGAAACACCATATATTTT.